These 32 T cell receptor beta chains came from one sample sequenced in a study of T cells in Graves' hyperthyroidism and ophthalmopathy. Template material for amplifying TCR beta CDR3 regions consisted of RNA transcripts. TCR CDR3 regions were first amplified by RT-PCR with HTBI primers. One entry per CDR3 protein results from TCRdb running MiXCR on the multiplex PCR reads. This table holds around 600,000 distinct CDR3 sequences, about a sixth found once. Sequencing was done on a sample of blood. These receptor sequences come from a woman in her thirties or forties with Graves' ophthalmopathy.

This clonotype occurred many times. J is TRBJ2-1 and V is TRBV6-1; D is unclear. The CDR3 is 15 residues long. Germline V gene data show CDR1 as MNHNS and CDR2 as SASEGT. Trimming shortened V by 2 bases and J by 0 bases, and 8 bases separated the two germline ends. The CDR3 spells CASSELESSYNEQFF. In DNA form, the CDR3 reads TGTGCCAGCAGTGAATTGGAGAGCTCCTACAATGAGCAGTTCTTC.

This clonotype came up many times. The CDR3 protein is CSSKVAGRWRAQYF. The DNA of the CDR3 is TGCAGTTCTAAAGTAGCGGGGAGGTGGAGGGCCCAGTACTTC. The chain carries TRBV20-1 and TRBJ2-5, with 8 bases that match TRBD2. This CDR3 comprises 14 residues. V lost 8 bases and J lost 9; bases outside the gene matches: 17. Germline loops: CDR1 DFQATT, CDR2 SNEGSKA (reference sequence).

This clonotype was detected many times. The chain links TRBV28 to TRBJ1-5; no definite D call. There are 14 residues in the CDR3. V lost 5 bases and J lost 1, with 9 bases in between. CDR1 is MDHEN and CDR2 is SYDVKM in the germline V gene. CDR3 in DNA: TGTGCCAGCAGTATTTACGAAAGCAATCAGCCCCAGCATTTT. Amino acid sequence: CASSIYESNQPQHF.

The chain carries TRBV18 and TRBJ2-5; D unclear. V dropped 2 bases and J dropped 1 base, with 8 bases sitting between them. The CDR3 loop spans 14 amino acids. Germline CDR1 reads KGHSH; CDR2 reads LQKENI. This CDR3 reads CASSPVNGQETQYF. CDR3 in DNA: TGTGCCAGCTCACCAGTAAACGGCCAAGAGACCCAGTACTTC.

This clonotype was picked up many times. The gene calls are TRBV18 and TRBJ2-1; unclear D gene. This CDR3 has 16 amino acids. In germline, CDR1 is KGHSH, CDR2 LQKENI. Trimming took off 8 bases at V and 0 bases at J, with 17 bases between the two ends. In nucleotides, the CDR3 is TGTGCCAGCCTTTTTGGGCTTGCGAGCTCCTACAATGAGCAGTTCTTC. Protein sequence: CASLFGLASSYNEQFF.

This clonotype was recorded many times. The gene calls are TRBV20-1 and TRBJ2-3; 9 bases map to TRBD2. This CDR3 has 13 residues. Germline V lookup: CDR1 DFQATT, CDR2 SNEGSKA (reference sequence). Losses at the gene ends were 7 bases for V and 4 bases for J; bases not matched to a gene: 6. As DNA, the CDR3 is TGCAGTGGATCTAGCGGGGATGCAGATACGCAGTATTTT. Encoded protein: CSGSSGDADTQYF.

This clonotype has ten or more counts. J is TRBJ2-1 and V is TRBV11-2; D is perhaps TRBD2 (6 bases). Germline CDR1 reads SGHAT; CDR2 reads FQNNGV. There are 12 residues in the CDR3. V was pared by 5 bases and J by 10 bases, with 12 bases between. In nucleotides, the CDR3 is TGTGCCAGCAGCGGAGGGGCGAGCGAGCAGTTCTTC. Residues: CASSGGASEQFF.

In its sample, this clonotype was seen many times. This chain uses TRBV20-1 with TRBJ2-3; tentatively, D is TRBD2 (6 bases). The CDR3 contains 15 residues. The ends were cut back, 2 bases at V and 5 bases at J, with 17 bases in the middle. CDR1 is DFQATT, CDR2 SNEGSKA, per germline (reference sequence). This CDR3 reads CSARSMRDAGDTQYF. DNA of the CDR3: TGCAGTGCTAGAAGTATGCGGGACGCGGGAGATACGCAGTATTTT.

V usage is TRBV6-5 and J usage is TRBJ1-5, with D unclear. CDR1 MNHEY and CDR2 SVGAGI come from the germline V gene. Trimming removed 2 bases at V and 2 bases at J, with 7 bases between. The CDR3 is 14 residues long. The CDR3 region has the DNA TGTGCCAGCAGTTACAGGGTTGGCAATCAGCCCCAGCATTTT. Translated: CASSYRVGNQPQHF.

This clonotype was seen ten or more times. CDR3 region: CASSQGGTDTQYF. The CDR3 bases are TGTGCCAGCAGCCAAGGGGGCACAGATACGCAGTATTTT. V is TRBV3-1 and J is TRBJ2-3; D unresolved. The CDR3 totals 13 residues. CDR1 is LGHDT, CDR2 YNNKEL, per germline (reference sequence). With 1 base removed from V and 1 base from J, the gap between germline ends came to 3 bases.

This clonotype appeared many times. The chain recombines TRBV7-9 with TRBJ2-3, with D unresolved. V was trimmed by 11 bases and J by 6 bases, leaving 12 bases between them. The CDR3 has 11 amino acids. Looked up from germline, CDR1 is SEHNR and CDR2 is FQNEAQ (reference sequence). The CDR3 is CAAVELDTQYF. CDR3 DNA: TGTGCCGCAGTCGAGTTGGATACGCAGTATTTT.

The CDR3 DNA is TGTGCCAGCAGTTTATCAGGTATCTCGTTCTCTGGGGCCAACGTCCTGACTTTC. Its translation: CASSLSGISFSGANVLTF. The chain links TRBV27 to TRBJ2-6, with unresolved D. The germline V gene has CDR1 MNHEY and CDR2 SMNVEV (reference sequence). The CDR3 covers 18 residues. V lost 0 bases and J lost 0, with 12 bases in between.

The sample holds a few counts of this clonotype. This chain links TRBV6-1 with TRBJ2-7; no reliable D call. The CDR3 loop spans 14 amino acids. CDR1 and CDR2 (germline): MNHNS, SASEGT. V lost 6 bases and J lost 2, with 14 bases in between. The CDR3 nucleotides read TGTGCCAGCAGGTTGGATTCTCTAACCTACGAGCAGTACTTC. It translates to CASRLDSLTYEQYF.

The V gene is TRBV11-2, the J gene TRBJ2-5; 11 bases are shared with TRBD2. The V gene's germline CDR1 is SGHAT and CDR2 FQNNGV. CDR3 length: 16 amino acids. Losses at the gene ends were 3 bases for V and 5 bases for J; bases not matched to a gene: 8. The CDR3 spells CASSFPGTSGRETQYF. Written as DNA, the CDR3 is TGTGCCAGCAGCTTCCCCGGGACTAGCGGCCGGGAGACCCAGTACTTC. Full variable domain (rest looked up from reference TRBV11-2 and TRBJ2-5): EAGVAQSPRYKIIEKRQSVAFWCNPISGHATLYWYQQILGQGPKLLIQFQNNGVVDDSQLPKDRFSAERLKGVDSTLKIQPAKLEDSAVYLCASSFPGTSGRETQYFGPGTRLLVL.

This clonotype came up many times. The chain uses TRBV6-2 or TRBV6-3 and TRBJ2-5, with 7 bases fitting TRBD2. The CDR3 is 17 residues long. Germline V gene data show CDR1 as MNHEY and CDR2 as SVGEGT. V lost 2 bases to trimming and J lost 5 bases; unmatched junction nucleotides: 14. The CDR3 coding sequence is TGTGCCAGCAGTTACGGGAATCGGGGCGGGAGTAAGGAGACCCAGTACTTC. It specifies CASSYGNRGGSKETQYF.

A word on this clonotype: This may be a read error: a much more frequent sequence differs by one nucleotide. The chain is built from TRBV2 and TRBJ1-5, with D unresolved. The CDR3 spans 14 residues. Germline values: CDR1 SNHLY, CDR2 FYNNEI. The CDR3 DNA reads as TGTGACAGCAGTGGCATAACAGCGAATCAGCCCCAGCATTTT. Translated, it gives CDSSGITANQPQHF.

This clonotype was seen ten or more times. The genes are TRBV28 and TRBJ2-7; D remains ambiguous. The germline V gene encodes CDR1 MDHEN and CDR2 SYDVKM. The V end lost 3 bases, the J end lost 2 bases, and 5 bases lay between the germline ends. This CDR3 has 12 residues. DNA for the CDR3: TGTGCCAGCAGTTTCGCGGCCTACGAGCAGTACTTC. Protein sequence: CASSFAAYEQYF.

This chain links TRBV6-2 or TRBV6-3 with TRBJ2-5, with 9 bases identical to TRBD1. Trimming cost V 6 bases and J 5 bases; bases outside gene matches: 10. This CDR3 is built from 15 residues. The V gene's germline CDR1 is MNHEY and CDR2 SVGEGT. CDR3 nucleotide sequence: TGTGCCAGCAGCTACCTGGGACAGGGCCGCGAGACCCAGTACTTC. Amino acids: CASSYLGQGRETQYF.

The V gene is TRBV7-6, the J gene TRBJ2-1, with 15 positions matching TRBD2. This CDR3 spans 18 amino acids. Unmatched junction bases numbered 14, after V lost 5 bases and J lost 9 bases. CDR1 SGHVS and CDR2 FNYEAQ come from the germline V gene. In nucleotides, the CDR3 is TGTGCCAGCAGCGGTGGACTAGCGGGGGGGAGAAAGGCATTTGAGCAGTTCTTC. This sequence encodes CASSGGLAGGRKAFEQFF.

J is TRBJ2-3 and V is TRBV19; weak D call: TRBD1 (6 bases). V was pared by 5 bases and J by 3 bases, with 24 bases between. The germline CDR1 and CDR2 sequences are LNHDA and SQIVND (reference sequence). This CDR3 is built from 18 residues. DNA for the CDR3: TGTGCCAGTAGTCCCGACGGGCCCGGTTTGGGGGCAACAGATACGCAGTATTTT. This codes for CASSPDGPGLGATDTQYF.

This clonotype was seen at least ten times. J is TRBJ2-5 and V is TRBV18; 10 nucleotides match TRBD2. With 3 bases clipped from V and 6 bases from J, the junction kept 7 bases outside the gene matches. Germline V gene data show CDR1 as KGHSH and CDR2 as LQKENI. CDR3 length: 15 amino acids. The CDR3: CASSPAAGGPQTQYF. CDR3 sequence (DNA): TGTGCCAGCTCACCGGCAGCGGGAGGGCCTCAGACCCAGTACTTC.

To note about this clonotype: A much larger clone lies one base from this, so it may be a read error. In this CDR3 the conserved last residue, phenylalanine or tryptophan, is missing, so a read error is likely. The V call is TRBV18, the J call TRBJ2-2; TRBD1 aligns across 8 bases. The CDR3 contains 15 residues. The V segment lost 8 bases and the J segment 2 bases; nucleotides outside the gene matches: 7. CDR1 is KGHSH, CDR2 LQKENI, per germline. In nucleotides, the CDR3 is TGTGCCAGCCTTCGGACAGGGACAAACACCGGGGAGCTGTTTTCT. As protein: CASLRTGTNTGELFS.

This clonotype has just a few counts. One end of the junction fails to match germline, which may point to a read error. The chain joins TRBV7-2 to TRBJ2-6; 7 nucleotides line up with TRBD1. The CDR3 spans 13 residues. Germline-derived CDR1 and CDR2 are SGHTA and FQGNSA. The CDR3 sequence is CASSPGTDHVLAF. The CDR3 DNA sequence: TGTGCCAGCAGCCCCGGGACAGATCACGTCCTGGCTTTC.

With regard to this clonotype: A much more abundant neighbour one base away suggests this may be a read error. The rearrangement joins TRBV20-1 to TRBJ1-1; no clear D gene. The germline V and J ends were trimmed by 4 bases and 1 base, with 16 bases remaining between them. The CDR3 spans 15 residues. Germline V gene sequence: CDR1 DFQATT, CDR2 SNEGSKA (reference sequence). The CDR3 region is CSAKDPEGKNTEAFF. The CDR3 region has the DNA TGCAGTGCTAAAGACCCGGAAGGAAAGAACACTGAAGCTTTCTTT.

Many counts were recorded for this clonotype. The J gene is TRBJ1-5, the V gene TRBV30; TRBD1 aligns across 11 bases. Trimming at V came to 2 bases and at J to 4 bases, leaving 4 bases not matched to a gene. The germline gives CDR1 GTSNPN, CDR2 SVGIG (reference sequence). There are 15 residues in the CDR3. CDR3 DNA: TGTGCCTGGAGTATAGGGACAGGGGGTAATCAGCCCCAGCATTTT. Translation: CAWSIGTGGNQPQHF.

The sample holds many counts of this clonotype. The chain carries TRBV11-2 and TRBJ2-7, with a tentative D call TRBD1 (5 bases). The germline V and J ends were trimmed by 4 bases and 3 bases, with 13 bases remaining between them. The CDR3 loop spans 14 amino acids. Per the germline V gene, CDR1 is SGHAT and CDR2 is FQNNGV. CDR3 bases: TGTGCCAGCAGCTCCCCCCGCAGGGTCTACGAGCAGTACTTC. Amino acids: CASSSPRRVYEQYF.

This clonotype was picked up many times. The V call is TRBV2, the J call TRBJ2-7; D perhaps matches TRBD2 (6 bases). V was trimmed by 3 bases and J by 4 bases, leaving 16 bases between them. From germline, CDR1 is SNHLY and CDR2 FYNNEI. The CDR3 consists of 15 residues. CDR3 sequence: CASSEEGTPVYEQYF. The CDR3 DNA is TGTGCCAGCAGTGAGGAGGGGACCCCAGTTTACGAGCAGTACTTC.

This clonotype occurred a few times. The CDR3 is CASSMGGRRTEAFF. The CDR3 DNA follows: TGTGCCAGTAGTATGGGGGGACGACGCACTGAAGCTTTCTTT. The chain recombines TRBV19 with TRBJ1-1; D may be TRBD1 (5 bases). Germline lookup yields CDR1 LNHDA and CDR2 SQIVND (reference sequence). V was cut by 3 bases and J by 4 bases, with 12 bases left in between. The CDR3 is made up of 14 amino acids. Drawing the rest from reference TRBV19 and TRBJ1-1, the complete variable domain is DGGITQSPKYLFRKEGQNVTLSCEQNLNHDAMYWYRQDPGQGLRLIYYSQIVNDFQKGDIAEGYSVSREKKESFPLTVTSAQKNPTAFYLCASSMGGRRTEAFFGQGTRLTVV.

This clonotype was observed at least ten times. The J gene is TRBJ2-7, the V gene TRBV20-1, with 9 bases lining up with TRBD2. Trimming took 6 bases from V and 2 from J; bases not matched to a gene: 5. This CDR3 comprises 13 residues. CDR1 DFQATT and CDR2 SNEGSKA come from the germline V gene (reference sequence). CDR3 amino acids: CSARTSVAYEQYF. Written as DNA, the CDR3 is TGCAGTGCCAGGACTAGCGTAGCCTACGAGCAGTACTTC.

This clonotype occurred a few times. One junction end does not reproduce the germline sequence, and a read error may be involved. The J gene is TRBJ1-4, the V gene TRBV2; 7 positions agree with TRBD1. Germline-derived CDR1 and CDR2 are SNHLY and FYNNEI. This CDR3 has 14 residues. This CDR3 reads CASNPGQSIEKLFF. The CDR3 DNA is TGTGCCAGTAATCCGGGACAGTCGATCGAAAAGCTGTTTTTT.

Many counts were recorded for this clonotype. This chain uses TRBV5-1 with TRBJ1-1, with 8 bases that match TRBD1. The CDR3 covers 13 residues. Looked up from germline, CDR1 is SGHRS and CDR2 is YFSETQ. J gave up 5 bases and V 7 bases, and 7 bases lay outside the gene matches. CDR3 coding DNA: TGCGCCAGCTCCCAAGGACAGGGTACTGAAGCTTTCTTT. It specifies CASSQGQGTEAFF.

The chain recombines TRBV20-1 with TRBJ2-3; tentative D call: TRBD2 (6 bases). V was clipped by 1 base and J by 3 bases, with 11 bases between them. Germline lookup yields CDR1 DFQATT and CDR2 SNEGSKA (reference sequence). The CDR3 is 14 residues long. The CDR3 spells CSARAGGTTDTQYF. For the CDR3, the DNA is TGCAGTGCTAGAGCCGGGGGTACGACAGATACGCAGTATTTT.